Following are 25 T cell receptor beta chains from one sample sequenced in a study of blood T cell repertoires in COVID-19. TCRdb keeps only in-frame clones here, not all; method: immunoSEQ multiplex PCR. The sample holds about 220,000 clones, around four fifths seen once. The material sequenced was PBMCs or T cells enriched from blood (not recorded which). The receptors shown here come from a middle-aged man who had recovered from COVID-19.

V usage is TRBV7-3 and J usage is TRBJ2-5, with D hard to call. V was trimmed by 3 bases and J by 0 bases, leaving 11 bases between them. There are 15 residues in the CDR3. The germline V gene encodes CDR1 SGHTA and CDR2 FQGTGA. This CDR3 reads CASSLGQANQETQYF. As DNA, the CDR3 is TGTGCCAGCAGCTTGGGCCAGGCCAACCAAGAGACCCAGTACTTC.

This chain uses TRBV9 with TRBJ2-7; weak D call: TRBD2 (6 bases). The CDR3 is 16 residues long. Germline V lookup: CDR1 SGDLS, CDR2 YYNGEE. V was pared by 2 bases and J by 5 bases, with 20 bases between. DNA of the CDR3: TGTGCCAGCAGCGTGGGAGTTTCCGGGAGAGTCGACGAGCAGTACTTC. Its protein is CASSVGVSGRVDEQYF.

The chain recombines TRBV2 with TRBJ1-4; D gene uncertain. Trimming took off 4 bases at V and 3 bases at J, with 6 bases between the two ends. Per germline, CDR1 SNHLY and CDR2 FYNNEI. CDR3 length: 13 residues. CDR3 sequence (DNA): TGTGCCAGCAGTGGACTGGCTAATGAAAAACTGTTTTTT. It is translated as CASSGLANEKLFF.

The rearrangement links TRBV7-2 to TRBJ2-3; maybe TRBD2 (5 bases). Germline CDR1 reads SGHTA; CDR2 reads FQGNSA. V was clipped by 5 bases and J by 4 bases, with 16 bases between them. The CDR3 consists of 15 residues. The CDR3 nucleotides read TGTGCCAGCAGCCGGCGGGCACAGCTAGCAGATACGCAGTATTTT. It encodes CASSRRAQLADTQYF.

The chain links TRBV19 to TRBJ1-5, with TRBD1 matching over 7 bases. There are 19 residues in the CDR3. J gave up 7 bases and V 5 bases, and 23 bases lay outside the gene matches. Looked up from germline, CDR1 is LNHDA and CDR2 is SQIVND (reference sequence). In nucleotides, the CDR3 is TGTGCCAGTAGTGAAGACAGGGAGTGGTTCCGTTTGGTGGCCCAGCCCCAGCATTTT. Translated, it gives CASSEDREWFRLVAQPQHF.

This clone was counted only a few times. The chain combines TRBV29-1 with TRBJ2-1; 10 positions match TRBD2. Germline CDR1 is SQVTM and CDR2 is ANQGSEA. The CDR3 has 15 amino acids. Trimming removed 1 base from V and 6 bases from J; junction bases left unmatched: 6. CDR3 DNA: TGCAGCGTTGAAGGGGCAGCGGGGGGGGTCAATGAGCAGTTCTTC. Translated, it gives CSVEGAAGGVNEQFF.

The rearrangement joins TRBV19 to TRBJ1-1; tentative D call: TRBD1 (6 bases). Trimming left V 0 bases short and J 0 bases short, with 14 bases between. CDR3 length: 17 residues. Looked up from germline, CDR1 is LNHDA and CDR2 is SQIVND (reference sequence). In DNA form, the CDR3 reads TGTGCCAGTAGTATAGATCAAGGACAGTCCATGAACACTGAAGCTTTCTTT. It specifies CASSIDQGQSMNTEAFF.

The chain employs TRBV5-8 and TRBJ2-2; TRBD2 is a possible D gene (6 bases). V was pared by 3 bases and J by 5 bases, with 11 bases between. CDR3 size: 14 residues. CDR1 and CDR2 from the germline V gene are SGHTS and YDEGEE. CDR3 region: CASSWRDRTGELFF. DNA of the CDR3: TGTGCCAGCAGCTGGAGGGACCGAACCGGGGAGCTGTTTTTT.

The chain joins TRBV4-1 to TRBJ1-1; D may be TRBD1 (5 bases). Germline CDR1 is MGHRA and CDR2 is YSYEKL. Trimming left V 5 bases short and J 5 bases short, with 18 bases between. CDR3 length: 15 residues. The CDR3 is CASSLNTGVGTEAFF. CDR3 coding DNA: TGCGCCAGCAGCTTAAATACGGGGGTCGGGACTGAAGCTTTCTTT.

This clone came up once. This chain connects TRBV2 to TRBJ1-1; D perhaps matches TRBD1 (5 bases). The germline V gene has CDR1 SNHLY and CDR2 FYNNEI. With 9 bases removed from V and 4 bases from J, the gap between germline ends came to 18 bases. The CDR3 totals 14 residues. The CDR3 nucleotides read TGTGCCAGTATGAAGGAGAGCGGGGGCACTGAAGCTTTCTTT. Protein product: CASMKESGGTEAFF. The complete variable domain, with remaining parts taken from reference TRBV2 and TRBJ1-1, reads EPEVTQTPSHQVTQMGQEVILRCVPISNHLYFYWYRQILGQKVEFLVSFYNNEISEKSEIFDDQFSVERPDGSNFTLKIRSTKLEDSAMYFCASMKESGGTEAFFGQGTRLTVV.

This clone showed up just once. DNA of the CDR3: TGTGCCAGCAGTGAACGGCGGGCGAACACTGAAGCTTTCTTT. Its translation is CASSERRANTEAFF. V is TRBV6-1 and J is TRBJ1-1; D unresolved. Between the trimmed V and J ends, which lost 2 bases and 1 base, there was a span of 8 bases. The CDR3 has 14 amino acids. Germline V gene sequence: CDR1 MNHNS, CDR2 SASEGT.

The chain employs TRBV3-1 (or the pseudogene TRBV3-2) and TRBJ2-5; D is unclear. This CDR3 spans 14 amino acids. V gave up 4 bases and J gave up 5 bases, with 14 bases separating them. The germline gives CDR1 LGHDT, CDR2 YNNKEL (reference sequence). CDR3 protein: CASSPSERRETQYF. The CDR3 nucleotides read TGTGCCAGCAGCCCTTCCGAGCGCCGGGAGACCCAGTACTTC.

This clone turned up a few times. The rearrangement links TRBV30 to TRBJ1-4, with no clear D. This CDR3 region has 13 residues. From germline, CDR1 is GTSNPN and CDR2 SVGIG (reference sequence). V lost 0 bases to trimming and J lost 8 bases, with 10 bases between them. In DNA form, the CDR3 reads TGTGCCTGGAGTGTACGAGACACCGAAAAACTGTTTTTT. It specifies CAWSVRDTEKLFF.

The gene calls are TRBV19 and TRBJ1-6; D call uncertain. Germline V gene sequence: CDR1 LNHDA, CDR2 SQIVND (reference sequence). CDR3 size: 15 residues. Between the trimmed V and J ends, which lost 6 bases and 9 bases, there was a span of 18 bases. This chain's CDR3 is CASSLIREGVSPLHF. The CDR3 DNA reads TGTGCCAGTAGCCTAATCCGGGAAGGAGTTTCACCCCTCCACTTT.

The V and J genes are TRBV24-1 and TRBJ2-3, with 11 bases lining up with TRBD2. After removal of 6 bases from V and 1 base from J, the junction contained 2 bases not matched to a gene. Germline CDR1 is KGHDR and CDR2 is SFDVKD. There are 15 residues in the CDR3. This CDR3 is CATSYSGGGTDTQYF. The CDR3 DNA reads TGTGCCACCAGTTATAGCGGGGGGGGCACAGATACGCAGTATTTT.

The chain joins TRBV6-5 to TRBJ1-2; D unclear. The length of the CDR3 is 14 residues. V lost 5 bases and J 8 bases, leaving 18 bases between the germline ends. Germline V gene sequence: CDR1 MNHEY, CDR2 SVGAGI. In nucleotides, the CDR3 is TGTGCCAGCAGTCCGAATAATTTCGACTGGGGCTACACCTTC. It encodes CASSPNNFDWGYTF.

The rearrangement uses TRBV19 and TRBJ1-5; the match to TRBD1 covers 9 bases. The trim removed 6 bases at V and 6 bases at J, leaving 6 bases unmatched. The CDR3 is made up of 14 amino acids. Looked up from germline, CDR1 is LNHDA and CDR2 is SQIVND (reference sequence). Written as DNA, the CDR3 is TGTGCCAGTAGCCCCGGGACAGGGACTCAGCCCCAGCATTTT. Translated: CASSPGTGTQPQHF.

V gene TRBV5-1 combines with J gene TRBJ2-7; the D gene is possibly TRBD2 (5 bases). The CDR3 has 12 amino acids. Germline CDR1 reads SGHRS; CDR2 reads YFSETQ. V was pared by 0 bases and J by 4 bases, with 5 bases between. This chain's CDR3 is CASSLGGYEQYF. The CDR3 nucleotides are TGCGCCAGCAGCTTGGGAGGGTACGAGCAGTACTTC.

The chain employs TRBV2 and TRBJ2-7; TRBD1 is a possible D gene (6 bases). The CDR3 length is 13 residues. V was trimmed by 3 bases and J by 2 bases, leaving 8 bases between them. The germline gives CDR1 SNHLY, CDR2 FYNNEI. In DNA, the CDR3 is TGTGCCAGCAGTGAGACAGGTGCCTACGAGCAGTACTTC. It translates to CASSETGAYEQYF. The whole variable domain, remainder taken from reference TRBV2 and TRBJ2-7, is EPEVTQTPSHQVTQMGQEVILRCVPISNHLYFYWYRQILGQKVEFLVSFYNNEISEKSEIFDDQFSVERPDGSNFTLKIRSTKLEDSAMYFCASSETGAYEQYFGPGTRLTVT.

This chain links TRBV7-9 with TRBJ1-2; tentatively, D is TRBD1 (6 bases). V was shortened by 2 bases and J by 4 bases, with 17 bases between the two germline ends. This CDR3 spans 16 amino acids. Germline CDR1 SEHNR, CDR2 FQNEAQ (reference sequence). CDR3 region: CASSLFSPGVGYGYTF. The DNA of the CDR3 is TGTGCCAGCAGCTTATTCTCCCCAGGGGTTGGCTATGGCTACACCTTC.

The chain recombines TRBV9 with TRBJ1-1, with D possibly TRBD1 on 5 matching bases. Germline CDR1 is SGDLS and CDR2 is YYNGEE. This CDR3 is built from 14 residues. V lost 0 bases and J lost 4, with 10 bases in between. The CDR3 coding sequence is TGTGCCAGCAGCGTAGGGCAGGGTGTCACTGAAGCTTTCTTT. Its protein is CASSVGQGVTEAFF. The full variable domain, with the rest looked up from reference TRBV9 and TRBJ1-1, is DSGVTQTPKHLITATGQRVTLRCSPRSGDLSVYWYQQSLDQGLQFLIQYYNGEERAKGNILERFSAQQFPDLHSELNLSSLELGDSALYFCASSVGQGVTEAFFGQGTRLTVV.

V usage is TRBV4-2 and J usage is TRBJ2-2; D possibly corresponds to TRBD1 (5 bases). The length of the CDR3 is 16 residues. The germline V gene encodes CDR1 LGHNA and CDR2 YNFKEQ. V was trimmed by 2 bases and J by 1 base, leaving 11 bases between them. CDR3 sequence reads: CASSQSTDLNTGELFF. CDR3 nucleotides: TGTGCCAGCAGCCAATCGACAGACTTGAACACCGGGGAGCTGTTTTTT.

This clone was found a few times. The CDR3 sequence: CASRLTSEASYEQYF. CDR3 bases: TGTGCCAGCAGATTGACTAGCGAGGCCTCCTACGAGCAGTACTTC. The chain links TRBV6-4 to TRBJ2-7; 8 bases line up with TRBD2. Looked up from germline, CDR1 is MRHNA and CDR2 is SNTAGT. The trim removed 6 bases at V and 0 bases at J, leaving 7 bases unmatched. CDR3 size: 15 residues.

The J gene is TRBJ2-5, the V gene TRBV21-1; TRBD1, as called in the table, went unchecked against the DNA. TRBV21-1 is an annotated pseudogene. The CDR3 length is 16 residues. CDR3: CASSSGFTGREETQYF. The CDR3, as DNA: TGTGCCAGCAGCTCCGGCTTCACAGGGAGAGAAGAGACCCAGTACTTC.

The rearrangement links TRBV2 to TRBJ2-1, with 7 nucleotides matching TRBD2. Germline trimming cut 6 bases from V and 6 bases from J; bases unmatched to any gene: 11. Looked up from germline, CDR1 is SNHLY and CDR2 is FYNNEI. The CDR3 runs 15 residues. The CDR3 coding sequence is TGTGCCAGCAGACTGGGAAGCGGGGAGTTCAATGAGCAGTTCTTC. Translating it yields CASRLGSGEFNEQFF.